This T cell receptor (beta chain) emerged from a study of shared clonotypes between healthy human individuals. Notes on this clone: Its antigen is undetermined.

TCRdb's table, derived via immunoSEQ multiplex PCR, lists solely in-frame clones and lacks some. The repertoire has some 2,400,000 clones, 95% of them found once; the top ten carry roughly 0.13%. Among the donors, all were Caucasian adults who lived in Nashville, Tennessee. Division of CD4+ cells produced a CD45RA+ naive subset and a CD45RA-negative memory subset. General study results and limits: Rarefaction showed sorted-subset sequencing was incomplete despite large depth. Naive subsets generally exceeded memory subsets in estimated richness.

The specimen sequenced was naive CD4+ T cells sorted from blood. The subset: CD45RA+ positively selected. The source of this sequence is a man aged 18 to 30 in good health.

The CDR3 bases are TGTGCCAGCAGCTTAGCGCAGTCCGGGACAGGGGGTGGAGATACGCAGTATTTT. Protein product: CASSLAQSGTGGGDTQYF. The chain carries TRBV7-2 and TRBJ2-3, with 11 bases lining up with TRBD1. In germline, CDR1 is SGHTA, CDR2 FQGNSA. J was trimmed by 5 bases and V by 0 bases; bases with no gene match: 10. This CDR3 has 18 residues.